These 9 T cell receptor beta chains were all obtained from the same sample, sequenced in a study of glioma-infiltrating T cells after dendritic cell vaccination. Libraries were prepared by immunoSEQ multiplex PCR; TCRdb keeps only in-frame clonotypes and omits some of them. The sample contains over 55,000 clones, about 76% of which appear only once. The material sequenced was blood, taken before dendritic cell vaccination. These receptors all stem from a human donor with glioblastoma.

This clone was seen only once. This chain uses TRBV30 with TRBJ2-7; TRBD2 matches 11 bases. The germline CDR1 and CDR2 sequences are GTSNPN and SVGIG (reference sequence). With V trimmed by 4 bases and J by 2 bases, 4 bases remained unmatched. The CDR3 length is 14 residues. The CDR3 DNA follows: TGTGCCTGGATTAGCGGGGGGGTACCCTACGAGCAGTACTTC. Translating gives CAWISGGVPYEQYF. Complete variable domain (other parts from reference TRBV30 and TRBJ2-7): SQTIHQWPATLVQPVGSPLSLECTVEGTSNPNLYWYRQAAGRGLQLLFYSVGIGQISSEVPQNLSASRPQDRQFILSSKKLLLSDSGFYLCAWISGGVPYEQYFGPGTRLTVT.

The chain carries TRBV7-9 and TRBJ1-5, with TRBD1 matching over 7 bases. Germline V gene lookup returns CDR1 SEHNR and CDR2 FQNEAQ (reference sequence). The J segment lost 5 bases and the V segment lost 5 bases, leaving 6 bases of the junction unmatched. This CDR3 region has 14 residues. CDR3: CASSVDRVDQPQHF. The CDR3 DNA sequence: TGTGCCAGCAGCGTAGACAGGGTCGATCAGCCCCAGCATTTT.

The rearrangement joins TRBV29-1 to TRBJ2-3, with 8 bases aligning to TRBD1. This CDR3 is 12 amino acids long. Germline CDR1 is SQVTM and CDR2 is ANQGSEA. The junction had 5 bases not matched to a gene; V was cut back by 6 bases and J by 6 bases. CDR3 sequence: CSVGQGSDTQYF. DNA of the CDR3: TGCAGCGTCGGACAGGGTTCGGATACGCAGTATTTT.

The chain recombines TRBV5-1 with TRBJ2-1; 11 nucleotides agree with TRBD2. Germline V gene data show CDR1 as SGHRS and CDR2 as YFSETQ. J was trimmed by 5 bases and V by 2 bases; bases with no gene match: 3. The CDR3 contains 15 residues. The CDR3 region has the DNA TGCGCCAGCAGCTTACTAGCGGGGGTTGACAATGAGCAGTTCTTC. It yields the protein CASSLLAGVDNEQFF. Drawing the rest from reference TRBV5-1 and TRBJ2-1, the complete variable domain is KAGVTQTPRYLIKTRGQQVTLSCSPISGHRSVSWYQQTPGQGLQFLFEYFSETQRNKGNFPGRFSGRQFSNSRSEMNVSTLELGDSALYLCASSLLAGVDNEQFFGPGTRLTVL.

The chain links TRBV12-5 to TRBJ2-5; a possible D gene is TRBD2 (5 bases). This CDR3 contains 13 residues. V lost 6 bases to trimming and J lost 3 bases, with 11 bases between them. The germline V gene has CDR1 LGHNT and CDR2 FRNRAP. CDR3 amino acids: CASGKGDEETQYF. DNA of the CDR3: TGTGCTAGTGGGAAGGGAGACGAAGAGACCCAGTACTTC.

This clone is a singleton in its sample. The chain employs TRBV7-2 and TRBJ2-7; D unclear. This CDR3 comprises 11 residues. The ends were cut back, 1 base at V and 4 bases at J, with 2 bases in the middle. The germline CDR1 and CDR2 sequences are SGHTA and FQGNSA. The DNA of the CDR3 is TGTGCCAGCAGCTTAGTATACGAGCAGTACTTC. It codes for CASSLVYEQYF.

The CDR3 DNA reads TGTGCCTGGAGACCTCCCGGGACAGGCTATGGCTACACCTTC. This encodes CAWRPPGTGYGYTF. The chain is built from TRBV30 and TRBJ1-2, with TRBD1 matching over 8 bases. The CDR3 has 14 amino acids. Germline V gene data show CDR1 as GTSNPN and CDR2 as SVGIG (reference sequence). The V gene end was trimmed by 3 bases and the J gene end by 4 bases; junction bases not matched to a gene: 7.

V and J are TRBV4-3 and TRBJ1-1; 7 bases map to TRBD1. V trimming: 1 base; J trimming: 5 bases; junction bases outside the gene matches: 4. The germline gives CDR1 LGHNA, CDR2 YSLEER. The CDR3 loop spans 14 amino acids. Here the CDR3 reads CASSQVQGWTEAFF. CDR3 nucleotide sequence: TGCGCCAGCAGCCAAGTACAGGGGTGGACTGAAGCTTTCTTT.

This chain joins TRBV6-6 and TRBJ1-5; 7 positions agree with TRBD1. V dropped 6 bases and J dropped 0; count of bases not matched to a gene: 5. The CDR3 totals 15 residues. CDR1 MNHNY and CDR2 SVGAGI come from the germline V gene (reference sequence). The CDR3 protein is CASSPTGPSNQPQHF. The CDR3 DNA sequence: TGTGCCAGCAGCCCGACAGGGCCTAGCAATCAGCCCCAGCATTTT.